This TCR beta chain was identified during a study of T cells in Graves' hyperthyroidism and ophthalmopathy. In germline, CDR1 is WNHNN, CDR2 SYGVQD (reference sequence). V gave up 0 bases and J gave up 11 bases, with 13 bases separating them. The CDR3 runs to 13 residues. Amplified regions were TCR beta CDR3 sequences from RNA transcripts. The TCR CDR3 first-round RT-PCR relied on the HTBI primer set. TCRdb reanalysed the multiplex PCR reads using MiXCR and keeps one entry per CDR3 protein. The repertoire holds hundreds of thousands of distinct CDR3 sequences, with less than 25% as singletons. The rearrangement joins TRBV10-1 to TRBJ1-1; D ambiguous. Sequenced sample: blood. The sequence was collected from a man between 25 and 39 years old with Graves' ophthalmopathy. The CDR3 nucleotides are TGCGCCAGCAGTGAGTCGAGGAAGGGCCGGGCTTTCTTT. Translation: CASSESRKGRAFF.